This T cell receptor beta chain is from a study of blood T cell repertoires in COVID-19 (dated by TCRdb to 2020 to 2022). About the full investigation: Samples from collaborators originated in the United States, Italy and Spain and spanned both the acute and convalescent phases of COVID-19. Where available, HLA class I and class II types were taken from metadata supplied by the sample provider and were not determined by assay-based typing. The material from the prospective study consisted of cDNA or gDNA derived from T cells, B-cell-depleted T cells, or PBMCs. Samples came from the ongoing ImmuneRACE study (first 160 participants) plus 1,254 subjects from 6 global collaborators. The repertoires were released in a freely available public database intended as a resource for research on the immune response to SARS-CoV-2. Deeply sampled blood TCRbeta repertoires from subjects exposed to, actively infected with, or recovered from COVID-19 were included in the dataset. A de-identified subject ID, COVID-19 status, age in years and sex were almost always included in the sample metadata. General conclusions and limits of the study: How much clinical and demographic metadata was included differed by source and by participant, and the metadata was provided uncurated.

To note about this clone: Its target antigen remains unknown. No much larger clone is present one base from it, and per-base qualities are unavailable.

The germline ends are 12 bases apart after V is trimmed by 1 base and J by 3 bases. CDR1 and CDR2 are drawn from the germline V gene: SGHTA, FQGNSA. The CDR3 holds 15 amino acids from the cysteine to the phenylalanine. Just CDR3 DNA is preserved here, 45 bases in frame from base 1. The immunoSEQ Assay, a bias-controlled multiplex PCR, was used to amplify TCRbeta CDR3 regions from genomic DNA. The paper's processing steps were these. The number of nucleated cells in each sample was estimated from the amplification of reference gene primers within the assay. To quantify the absolute abundance of each unique TCRbeta CDR3 rearrangement, sequence reads were collapsed and filtered. For each sample, productive Simpson clonality was calculated as the square root of Simpson's diversity index across productive rearrangements. This immuneACCESS table, as held by TCRdb, lists in-frame sequences with V and J called but not all clones. Of the missing ones, under half trace to an unresolved V gene in checked studies; the others have no known cause. V and J calls and clone size follow that table, whereas D and trimming were derived from the DNA. This sample holds 300,000 or so clones; about nine tenths were observed only once. The ten largest account for 1% of the sample.

Collaborating institutions collected whole blood in K2EDTA tubes following their own protocols. Collaborator samples were shipped for TCRbeta analysis as frozen whole blood, isolated PBMCs, or DNA extracted from either sample type. Rearrangement joined TRBV7-2 to TRBJ1-1; the D gene is perhaps TRBD1, from 5 matching bases. The TCR comes from a man aged 50 to 60 with active or convalescent COVID-19. Sequenced sample: peripheral blood. Here the CDR3 is given as CASSLGRPGDTEAFF. The sequenced DNA: TGTGCCAGCAGCTTAGGCAGACCGGGGGACACTGAAGCTTTCTTT.